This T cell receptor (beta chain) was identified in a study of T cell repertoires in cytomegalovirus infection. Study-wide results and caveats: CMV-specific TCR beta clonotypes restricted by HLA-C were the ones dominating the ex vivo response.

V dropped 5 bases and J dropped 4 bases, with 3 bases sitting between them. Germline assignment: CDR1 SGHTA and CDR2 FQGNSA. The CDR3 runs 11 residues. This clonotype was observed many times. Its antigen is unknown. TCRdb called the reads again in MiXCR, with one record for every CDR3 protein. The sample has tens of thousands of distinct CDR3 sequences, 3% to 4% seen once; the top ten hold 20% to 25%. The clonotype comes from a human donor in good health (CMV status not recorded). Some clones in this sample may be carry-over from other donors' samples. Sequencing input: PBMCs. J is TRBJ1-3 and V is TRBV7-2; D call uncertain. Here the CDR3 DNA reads TGTGCCAGCAGCAAAGGAAACACCATATATTTT. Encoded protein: CASSKGNTIYF. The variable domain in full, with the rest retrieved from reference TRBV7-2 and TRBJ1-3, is GAGVSQSPSNKVTEKGKDVELRCDPISGHTALYWYRQSLGQGLEFLIYFQGNSAPDKSGLPSDRFSAERTGGSVSTLTIQRTQQEDSAVYLCASSKGNTIYFGEGSWLTVV.